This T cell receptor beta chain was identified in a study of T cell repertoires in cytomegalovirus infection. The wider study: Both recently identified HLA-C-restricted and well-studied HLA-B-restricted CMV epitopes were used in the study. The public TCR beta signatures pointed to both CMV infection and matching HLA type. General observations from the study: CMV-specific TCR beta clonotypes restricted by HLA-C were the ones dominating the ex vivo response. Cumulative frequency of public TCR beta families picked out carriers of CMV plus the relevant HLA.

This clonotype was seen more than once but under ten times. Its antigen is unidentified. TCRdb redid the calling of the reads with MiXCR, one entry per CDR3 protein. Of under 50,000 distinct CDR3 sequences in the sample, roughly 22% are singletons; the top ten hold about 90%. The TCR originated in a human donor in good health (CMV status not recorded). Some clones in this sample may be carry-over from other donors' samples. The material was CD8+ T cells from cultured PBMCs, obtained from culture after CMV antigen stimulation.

In nucleotides, the CDR3 is TGTGCCAGCAGTGAAATGGGCCCGAGCTCTGGAAACACCATATATTTT. Residues: CASSEMGPSSGNTIYF. The V call is TRBV2, the J call TRBJ1-3, with D uncertain. The CDR3 has 16 amino acids. CDR1 is SNHLY, CDR2 FYNNEI, per germline. The V and J ends lost 2 bases and 0 bases respectively, with 11 bases between them.